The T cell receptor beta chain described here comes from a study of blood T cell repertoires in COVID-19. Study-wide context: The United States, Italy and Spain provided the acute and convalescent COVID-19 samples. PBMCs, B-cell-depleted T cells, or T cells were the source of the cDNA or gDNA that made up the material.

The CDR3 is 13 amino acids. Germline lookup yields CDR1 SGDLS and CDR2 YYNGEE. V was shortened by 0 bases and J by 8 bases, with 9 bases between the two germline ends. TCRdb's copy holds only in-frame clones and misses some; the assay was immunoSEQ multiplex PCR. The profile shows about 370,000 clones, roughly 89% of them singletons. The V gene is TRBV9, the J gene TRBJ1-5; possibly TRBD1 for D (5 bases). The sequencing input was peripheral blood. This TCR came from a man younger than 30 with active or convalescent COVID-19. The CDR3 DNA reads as TGTGCCAGCAGCGTAGGACAGTCAGAGCCCCAGCATTTT. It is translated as CASSVGQSEPQHF.